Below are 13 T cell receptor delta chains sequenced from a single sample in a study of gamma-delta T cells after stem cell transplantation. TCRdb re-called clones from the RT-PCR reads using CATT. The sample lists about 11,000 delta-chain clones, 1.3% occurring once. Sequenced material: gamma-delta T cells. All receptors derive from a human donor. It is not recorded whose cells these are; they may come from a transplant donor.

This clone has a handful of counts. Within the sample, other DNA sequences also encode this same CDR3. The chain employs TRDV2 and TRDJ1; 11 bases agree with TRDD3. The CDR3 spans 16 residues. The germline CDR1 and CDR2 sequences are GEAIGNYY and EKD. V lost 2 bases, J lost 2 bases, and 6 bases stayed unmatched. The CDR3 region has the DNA TGTGCCTGTGACAAGCTGGGGGATACTCGGACCGATAAACTCATCTTT. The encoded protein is CACDKLGDTRTDKLIF.

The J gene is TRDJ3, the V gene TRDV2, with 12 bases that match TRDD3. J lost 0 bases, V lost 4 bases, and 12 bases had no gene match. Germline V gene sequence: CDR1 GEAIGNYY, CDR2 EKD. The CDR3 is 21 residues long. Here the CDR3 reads CACDPVLGDTGSSWDTRQMFF. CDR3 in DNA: TGTGCCTGTGATCCCGTACTGGGGGATACTGGGAGCTCCTGGGACACCCGACAGATGTTTTTC.

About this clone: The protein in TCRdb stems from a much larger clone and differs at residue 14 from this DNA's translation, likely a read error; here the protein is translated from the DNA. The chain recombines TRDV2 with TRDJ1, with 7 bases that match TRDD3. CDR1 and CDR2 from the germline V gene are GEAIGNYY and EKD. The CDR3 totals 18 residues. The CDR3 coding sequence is TGTGCCTGTGACACCGTAGAAGAACTGGGGATAGGAACCGGTAAACTCATCTTT. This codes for CACDTVEELGIGTGKLIF.

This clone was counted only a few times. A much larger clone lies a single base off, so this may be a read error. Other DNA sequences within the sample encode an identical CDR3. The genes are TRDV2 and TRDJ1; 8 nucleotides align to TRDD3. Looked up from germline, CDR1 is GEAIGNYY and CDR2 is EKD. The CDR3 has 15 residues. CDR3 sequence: CACDTLGGITDKLIF. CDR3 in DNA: TGTGCCTGTGACACTCTTGGGGGGATAACCGATAAACTCATCTTC.

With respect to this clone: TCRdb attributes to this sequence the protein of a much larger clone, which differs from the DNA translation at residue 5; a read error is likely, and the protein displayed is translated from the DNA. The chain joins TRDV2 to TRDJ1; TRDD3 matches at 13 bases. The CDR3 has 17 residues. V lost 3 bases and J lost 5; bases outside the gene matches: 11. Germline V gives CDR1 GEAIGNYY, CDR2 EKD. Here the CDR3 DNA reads TGTGCCTGTGACTCCCTAACTGGGGGATACGCAACAGATAAACTCATCTTT. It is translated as CACDSLTGGYATDKLIF.

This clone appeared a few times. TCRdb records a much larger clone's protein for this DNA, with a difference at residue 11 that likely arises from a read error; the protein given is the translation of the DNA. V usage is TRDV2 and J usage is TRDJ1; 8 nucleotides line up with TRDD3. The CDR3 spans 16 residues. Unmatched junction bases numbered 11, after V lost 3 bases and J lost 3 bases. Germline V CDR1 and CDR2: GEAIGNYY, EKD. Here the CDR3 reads CACDLLGASHADKLIF. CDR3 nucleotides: TGTGCCTGTGACCTACTGGGGGCCTCGCACGCCGATAAACTCATCTTT.

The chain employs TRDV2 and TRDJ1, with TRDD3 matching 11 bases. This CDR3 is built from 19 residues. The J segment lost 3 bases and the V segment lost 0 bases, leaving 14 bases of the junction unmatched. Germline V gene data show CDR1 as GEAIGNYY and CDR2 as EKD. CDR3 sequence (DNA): TGTGCCTGTGACACCTTAGGAAATGGGGGATACGATGAGGCCGATAAACTCATCTTT. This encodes CACDTLGNGGYDEADKLIF.

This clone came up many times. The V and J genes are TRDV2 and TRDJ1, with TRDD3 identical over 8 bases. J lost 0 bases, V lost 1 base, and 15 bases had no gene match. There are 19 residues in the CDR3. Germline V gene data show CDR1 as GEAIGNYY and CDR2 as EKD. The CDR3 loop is CACDTFGLGVTSYTDKLIF. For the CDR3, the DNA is TGTGCCTGTGACACTTTCGGACTGGGGGTGACATCGTACACCGATAAACTCATCTTT.

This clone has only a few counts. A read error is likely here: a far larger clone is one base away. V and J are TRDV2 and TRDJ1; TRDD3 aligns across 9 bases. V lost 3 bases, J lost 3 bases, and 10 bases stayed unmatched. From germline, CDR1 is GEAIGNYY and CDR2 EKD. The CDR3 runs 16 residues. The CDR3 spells CACDAVGDTRADKLIF. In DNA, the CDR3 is TGTGCCTGTGACGCCGTAGGGGATACGCGCGCCGATAAACTCATCTTT.

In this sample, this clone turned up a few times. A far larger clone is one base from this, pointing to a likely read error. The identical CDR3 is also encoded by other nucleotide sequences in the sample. The CDR3 loop reads CACDTVGGPYTDKLIF. The DNA for the CDR3 is TGTGCCTGTGACACTGTCGGGGGACCTTACACCGATAAACTCATCTTT. The chain combines TRDV2 with TRDJ1; possible D gene TRDD3, 6 bases. Germline lookup yields CDR1 GEAIGNYY and CDR2 EKD. The length of the CDR3 is 16 residues. The V gene lost 1 base and the J gene lost 0 bases, with 14 bases spanning the gap.

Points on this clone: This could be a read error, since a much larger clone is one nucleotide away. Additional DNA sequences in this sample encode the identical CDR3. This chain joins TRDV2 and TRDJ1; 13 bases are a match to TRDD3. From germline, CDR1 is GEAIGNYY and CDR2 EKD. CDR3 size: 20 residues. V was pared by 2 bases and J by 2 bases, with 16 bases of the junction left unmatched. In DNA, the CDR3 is TGTGCCTGTGACAGTGTTACTGGGGGATACGGACTTAATACGACCGATAAACTCATCTTT. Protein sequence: CACDSVTGGYGLNTTDKLIF.

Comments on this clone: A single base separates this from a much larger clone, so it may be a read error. DNA for the CDR3: TGTGCCTGTGACACCTCCTGGGGGACGTACACCGATAAACTCACCTTT. Translated, it gives CACDTSWGTYTDKLTF. The chain links TRDV2 to TRDJ1; the match to TRDD3 covers 8 bases. Germline V gene data show CDR1 as GEAIGNYY and CDR2 as EKD. The CDR3 contains 16 residues.

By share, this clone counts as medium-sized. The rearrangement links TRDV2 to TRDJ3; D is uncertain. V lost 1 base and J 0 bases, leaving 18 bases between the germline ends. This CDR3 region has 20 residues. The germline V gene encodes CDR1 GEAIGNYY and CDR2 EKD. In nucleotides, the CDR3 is TGTGCCTGTGACACTCCCGACCTCCAGCCGCCCTCCTGGGACACCCGACAGATGTTTTTC. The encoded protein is CACDTPDLQPPSWDTRQMFF.